This T cell receptor beta chain was retrieved from a study of spatial heterogeneity in lung cancer. About the study: The study consistently detected more beta-chain than alpha-chain sequences. Each distinct TCR and UMI combination averaged more than ten appearances in raw reads.

The sample's time point: sample taken at primary tumor resection. Whole RNA was taken from tumor, nontumor lung or frozen PBMC; it was then sequenced unsorted. A distinct unique molecular identifier was carried by each TCR cDNA molecule. TCRdb passed the 5' RACE reads through MiXCR, listing each CDR3 protein once. The sample carries tens of thousands of distinct CDR3 sequences, roughly an eighth recorded once. This CDR3 has 14 residues. V dropped 1 base and J dropped 5 bases, with 12 bases sitting between them. From germline, CDR1 is SQVTM and CDR2 ANQGSEA. The clonotype was recovered from a male donor with early-stage non-small cell lung cancer. The specimen comprised PBMCs, sampled at surgery. The V call is TRBV29-1, the J call TRBJ1-5; the D is unclear. The CDR3: CSVEAGGLDQPQHF. CDR3 sequence (DNA): TGCAGCGTTGAAGCGGGAGGGTTGGATCAGCCCCAGCATTTT. The whole variable domain, remainder taken from reference TRBV29-1 and TRBJ1-5, is SAVISQKPSRDICQRGTSLTIQCQVDSQVTMMFWYRQQPGQSLTLIATANQGSEATYESGFVIDKFPISRPNLTFSTLTVSNMSPEDSSIYLCSVEAGGLDQPQHFGDGTRLSIL.